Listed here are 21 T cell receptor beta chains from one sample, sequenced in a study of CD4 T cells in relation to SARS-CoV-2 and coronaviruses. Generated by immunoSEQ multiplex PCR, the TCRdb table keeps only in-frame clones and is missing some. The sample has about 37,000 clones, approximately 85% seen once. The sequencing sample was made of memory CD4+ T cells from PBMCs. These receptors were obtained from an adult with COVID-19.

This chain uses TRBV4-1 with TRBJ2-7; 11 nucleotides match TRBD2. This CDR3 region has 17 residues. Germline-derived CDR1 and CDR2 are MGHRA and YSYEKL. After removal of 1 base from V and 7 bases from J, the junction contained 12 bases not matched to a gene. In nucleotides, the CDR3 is TGCGCCAGCAGCCAAGGGATGGTGGGACTAGCGGCCACAGAGCAGTACTTC. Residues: CASSQGMVGLAATEQYF.

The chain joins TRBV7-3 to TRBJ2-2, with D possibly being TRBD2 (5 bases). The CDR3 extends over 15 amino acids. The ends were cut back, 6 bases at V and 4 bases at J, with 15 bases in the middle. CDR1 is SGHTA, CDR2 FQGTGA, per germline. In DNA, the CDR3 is TGTGCCAGCAGTCGGTCAGAGGGCCGCACCGGGGAGCTGTTTTTT. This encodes CASSRSEGRTGELFF.

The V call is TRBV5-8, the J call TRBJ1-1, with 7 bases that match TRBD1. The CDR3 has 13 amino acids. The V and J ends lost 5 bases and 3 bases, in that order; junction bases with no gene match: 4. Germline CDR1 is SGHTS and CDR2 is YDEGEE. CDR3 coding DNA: TGTGCCAGCAGGACAGGGTATTACACTGAAGCTTTCTTT. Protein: CASRTGYYTEAFF.

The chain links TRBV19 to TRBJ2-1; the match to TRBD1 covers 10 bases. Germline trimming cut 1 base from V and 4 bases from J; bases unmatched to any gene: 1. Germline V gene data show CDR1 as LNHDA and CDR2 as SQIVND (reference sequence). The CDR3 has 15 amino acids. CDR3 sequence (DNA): TGTGCCAGTAGTATAGGACAGGGGGCATACAATGAGCAGTTCTTC. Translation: CASSIGQGAYNEQFF.

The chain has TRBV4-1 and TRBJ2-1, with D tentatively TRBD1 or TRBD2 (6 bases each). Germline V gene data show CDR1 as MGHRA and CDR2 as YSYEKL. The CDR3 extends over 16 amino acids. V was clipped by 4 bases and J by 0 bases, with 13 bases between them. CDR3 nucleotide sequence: TGCGCCAGCAGCCCATTACAGGGAGGCTCCTACAATGAGCAGTTCTTC. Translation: CASSPLQGGSYNEQFF.

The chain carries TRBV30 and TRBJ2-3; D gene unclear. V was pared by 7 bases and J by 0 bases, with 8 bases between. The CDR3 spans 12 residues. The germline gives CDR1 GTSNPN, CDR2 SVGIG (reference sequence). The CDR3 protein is CASTRSTDTQYF. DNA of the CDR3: TGTGCCTCGACAAGAAGCACAGATACGCAGTATTTT.

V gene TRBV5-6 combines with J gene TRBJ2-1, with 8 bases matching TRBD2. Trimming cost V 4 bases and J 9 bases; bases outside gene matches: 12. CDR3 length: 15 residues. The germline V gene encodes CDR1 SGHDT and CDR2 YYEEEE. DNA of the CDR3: TGTGCCAGCAGCACGGGAGGGGCGACGGGGGTTGAGCAGTTCTTC. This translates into CASSTGGATGVEQFF.

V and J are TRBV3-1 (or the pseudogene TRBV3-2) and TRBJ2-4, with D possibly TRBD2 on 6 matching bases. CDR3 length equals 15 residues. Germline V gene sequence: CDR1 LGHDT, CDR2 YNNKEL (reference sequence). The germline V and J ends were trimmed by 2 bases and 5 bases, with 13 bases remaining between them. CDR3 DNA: TGTGCCAGCAGCCAATACGGGGGAGTAGAAAACATTCAGTACTTC. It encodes CASSQYGGVENIQYF.

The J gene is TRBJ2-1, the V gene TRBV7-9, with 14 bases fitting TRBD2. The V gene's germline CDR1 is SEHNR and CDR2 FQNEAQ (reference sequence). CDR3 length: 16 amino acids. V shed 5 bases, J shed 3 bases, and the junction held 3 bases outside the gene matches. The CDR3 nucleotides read TGTGCCAGCAGCGGGGGACTAGCGGGAGTCTACAATGAGCAGTTCTTC. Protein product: CASSGGLAGVYNEQFF.

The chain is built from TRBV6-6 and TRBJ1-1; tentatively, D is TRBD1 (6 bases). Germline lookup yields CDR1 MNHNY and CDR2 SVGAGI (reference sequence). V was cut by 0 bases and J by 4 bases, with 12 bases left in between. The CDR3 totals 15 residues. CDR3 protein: CASSYSGGSGTEAFF. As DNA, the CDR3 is TGTGCCAGCAGTTACTCAGGGGGAAGCGGCACTGAAGCTTTCTTT.

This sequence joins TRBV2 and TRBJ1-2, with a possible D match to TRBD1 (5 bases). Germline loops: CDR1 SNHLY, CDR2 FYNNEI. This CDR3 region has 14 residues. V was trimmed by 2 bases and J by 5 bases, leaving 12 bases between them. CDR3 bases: TGTGCCAGCAGTGAACAGGGAAAGGAGTATGGCTACACCTTC. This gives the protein CASSEQGKEYGYTF.

CDR3 amino acids: CASSLVGPGTQYF. For the CDR3, the DNA is TGTGCCAGCAGCTTAGTCGGGCCGGGGACCCAGTACTTC. V usage is TRBV7-3 and J usage is TRBJ2-5; no firm D call. The V gene lost 2 bases and the J gene lost 7 bases, with 11 bases spanning the gap. The germline V gene encodes CDR1 SGHTA and CDR2 FQGTGA. The CDR3 loop spans 13 amino acids. The whole variable domain, remainder taken from reference TRBV7-3 and TRBJ2-5, is GAGVSQTPSNKVTEKGKYVELRCDPISGHTALYWYRQSLGQGPEFLIYFQGTGAADDSGLPNDRFFAVRPEGSVSTLKIQRTERGDSAVYLCASSLVGPGTQYFGPGTRLLVL.

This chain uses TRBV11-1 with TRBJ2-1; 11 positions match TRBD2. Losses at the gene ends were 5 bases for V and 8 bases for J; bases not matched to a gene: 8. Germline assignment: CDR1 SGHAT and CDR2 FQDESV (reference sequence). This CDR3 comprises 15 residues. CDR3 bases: TGTGCCAGCAGCACTACTAGCGGGAGTTATGATGAGCAGTTCTTC. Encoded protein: CASSTTSGSYDEQFF.

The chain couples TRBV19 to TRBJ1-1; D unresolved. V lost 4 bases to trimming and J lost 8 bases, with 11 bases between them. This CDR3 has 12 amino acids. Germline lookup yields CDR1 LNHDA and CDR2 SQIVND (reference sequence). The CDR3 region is CASSKEAGEAFF. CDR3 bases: TGTGCCAGTAGTAAGGAAGCGGGCGAAGCTTTCTTT.

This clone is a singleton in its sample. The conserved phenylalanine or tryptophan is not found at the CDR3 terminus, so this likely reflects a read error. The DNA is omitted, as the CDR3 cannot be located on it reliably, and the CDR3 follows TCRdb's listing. CDR3 residues: CASSLKGTYCR. This sequence joins TRBV12-3 or TRBV12-4 and TRBJ2-7. The CDR3 spans 11 amino acids, including both terminal residues.

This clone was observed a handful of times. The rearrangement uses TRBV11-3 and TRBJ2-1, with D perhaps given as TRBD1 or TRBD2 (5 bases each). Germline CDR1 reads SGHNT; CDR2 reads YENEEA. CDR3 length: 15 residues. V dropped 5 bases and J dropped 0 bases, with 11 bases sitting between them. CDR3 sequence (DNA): TGTGCCAGCAGCCGTGGGACGGCCTCCTACAATGAGCAGTTCTTC. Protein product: CASSRGTASYNEQFF.

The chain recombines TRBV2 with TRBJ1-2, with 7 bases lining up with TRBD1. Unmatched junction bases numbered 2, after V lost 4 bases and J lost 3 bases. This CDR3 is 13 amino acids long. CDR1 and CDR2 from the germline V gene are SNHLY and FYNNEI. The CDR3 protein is CASSAQGDYGYTF. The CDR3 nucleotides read TGTGCCAGCAGTGCTCAGGGGGACTATGGCTACACCTTC.

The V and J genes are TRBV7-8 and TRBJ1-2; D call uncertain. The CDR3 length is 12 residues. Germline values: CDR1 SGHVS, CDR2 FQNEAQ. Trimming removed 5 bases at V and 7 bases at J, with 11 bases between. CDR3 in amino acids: CASSPSASGYTF. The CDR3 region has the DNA TGTGCCAGCAGCCCTTCTGCTTCTGGCTACACCTTC.

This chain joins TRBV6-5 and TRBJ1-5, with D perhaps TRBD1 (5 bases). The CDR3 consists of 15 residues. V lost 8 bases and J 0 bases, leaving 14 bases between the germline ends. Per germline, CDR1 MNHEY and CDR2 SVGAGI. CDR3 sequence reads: CASGAGTYSNQPQHF. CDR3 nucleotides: TGTGCCAGCGGAGCAGGGACCTATAGCAATCAGCCCCAGCATTTT.

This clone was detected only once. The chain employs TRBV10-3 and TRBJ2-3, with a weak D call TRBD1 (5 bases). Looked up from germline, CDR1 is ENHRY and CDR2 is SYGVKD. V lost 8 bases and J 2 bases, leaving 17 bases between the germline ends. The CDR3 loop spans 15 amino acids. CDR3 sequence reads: CAIRSDILITDTQYF. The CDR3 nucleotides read TGTGCCATCCGCTCGGACATCCTAATCACAGATACGCAGTATTTT.

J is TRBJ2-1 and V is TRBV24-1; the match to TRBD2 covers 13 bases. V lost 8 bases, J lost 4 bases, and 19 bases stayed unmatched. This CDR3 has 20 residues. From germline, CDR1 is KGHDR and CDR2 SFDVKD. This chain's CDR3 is CATILCSGLAGNSLYNEQFF. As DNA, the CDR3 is TGTGCCACCATCCTTTGCTCGGGACTAGCGGGAAATTCCCTTTACAATGAGCAGTTCTTC.